This entry lists 28 T cell receptor beta chains sequenced from one sample in a study of human T cells and chemical hapten exposure. Stated time point: pre-sensitization, week 0. Described treatment: therapeutic diphenylcyclopropenone sensitization with weekly scalp DPC. TCRdb analysed the RACE reads with MiXCR anew, one entry per CDR3 protein. The sample has roughly 250,000 distinct CDR3 sequences, 8.6% seen once. Material: whole blood, obtained in connection with sensitization to the hapten diphenylcyclopropenone (DPC). The receptors were gathered from a woman aged 40 to 50 with alopecia areata. Some clones in this sample may be carry-over from other donors' samples.

This clonotype was detected ten times or more. The chain combines TRBV7-6 with TRBJ2-7, with D possibly matching TRBD2 (6 bases). The V gene lost 5 bases and the J gene lost 6 bases, with 23 bases spanning the gap. Germline V gene lookup returns CDR1 SGHVS and CDR2 FNYEAQ. The CDR3 consists of 16 residues. CDR3 region: CASSQMPGTAHSEQYF. In DNA form, the CDR3 reads TGTGCCAGCAGCCAAATGCCCGGGACTGCGCATTCCGAGCAGTACTTC.

This chain uses TRBV30 with TRBJ2-6, with D unresolved. Germline V CDR1 and CDR2: GTSNPN, SVGIG (reference sequence). Trimming shortened V by 3 bases and J by 4 bases, and 16 bases separated the two germline ends. The CDR3 is 16 amino acids. CDR3 sequence reads: CAWSGFSPLGANVLTF. The CDR3 DNA reads as TGTGCCTGGAGCGGTTTTTCCCCTCTCGGGGCCAACGTCCTGACTTTC.

This clonotype was recorded many times. The rearrangement uses TRBV7-2 and TRBJ1-1; D is uncertain. V was clipped by 4 bases and J by 4 bases, with 13 bases between them. CDR3 size: 14 residues. The germline CDR1 and CDR2 sequences are SGHTA and FQGNSA. The CDR3 reads CASSSGSTGTEAFF. DNA of the CDR3: TGTGCCAGCAGCTCTGGGTCGACGGGCACTGAAGCTTTCTTT.

The chain links TRBV24-1 to TRBJ2-3, with 10 bases aligning to TRBD2. Germline assignment: CDR1 KGHDR and CDR2 SFDVKD. J was trimmed by 11 bases and V by 2 bases; bases with no gene match: 12. This CDR3 comprises 16 residues. The CDR3 protein is CATSDSPSGRGSGQYF. The CDR3 bases are TGTGCCACCAGTGATTCTCCCAGCGGGAGGGGATCAGGGCAGTATTTT.

The J gene is TRBJ2-1, the V gene TRBV6-5; 13 nucleotides align to TRBD2. Germline V CDR1 and CDR2: MNHEY, SVGAGI. The CDR3 has 18 amino acids. V lost 4 bases to trimming and J lost 8 bases; unmatched junction nucleotides: 14. The CDR3 sequence: CASSSGLAGAFRVYEQFF. The CDR3 DNA is TGTGCCAGCAGTTCTGGACTAGCGGGAGCGTTCAGGGTATATGAGCAGTTCTTC.

The J gene is TRBJ2-5, the V gene TRBV21-1; the table's D gene call, TRBD2, was not cross checked with the DNA. TRBV21-1 is an annotated pseudogene. There are 15 residues in the CDR3. CDR3 bases: TGTGCCAGCAGCAAAGGTCGCGGGATTCAAGAGACCCAGTACTTC. Its protein product is CASSKGRGIQETQYF.

This clonotype came up many times. V and J are TRBV6-2 or TRBV6-3 and TRBJ2-1; TRBD1 is a possible D gene (6 bases). CDR1 is MNHEY and CDR2 is SVGEGT in the germline V gene. This CDR3 is built from 15 residues. With 5 bases removed from V and 6 bases from J, the gap between germline ends came to 17 bases. The CDR3 region is CASSTGTYDSNEQFF. As DNA, the CDR3 is TGTGCCAGCAGTACAGGGACCTACGACTCCAATGAGCAGTTCTTC.

V is TRBV27 and J is TRBJ2-7; possibly TRBD1 or TRBD2 for D (5 bases each). The ends were cut back, 10 bases at V and 9 bases at J, with 16 bases in the middle. The CDR3 is 11 amino acids. Germline V gene lookup returns CDR1 MNHEY and CDR2 SMNVEV (reference sequence). CDR3 sequence (DNA): TGTGCCACCACCCAGGGAGTGGTGCAGTACTTC. Amino acid sequence: CATTQGVVQYF.

This chain joins TRBV6-1 and TRBJ2-1; no firm D call. Germline CDR1 reads MNHNS; CDR2 reads SASEGT. The V and J ends lost 7 bases and 1 base respectively, with 8 bases between them. The CDR3 is 13 amino acids. CDR3 sequence: CASTAFSYNEQFF. In DNA, the CDR3 is TGTGCCAGCACTGCGTTTTCCTACAATGAGCAGTTCTTC.

There are many counts of this clonotype. The CDR3 loop reads CASSNGLAGGGEQFF. CDR3 coding DNA: TGTGCCAGCAGTAATGGACTAGCGGGAGGAGGTGAGCAGTTCTTC. The J gene is TRBJ2-1, the V gene TRBV12-3 or TRBV12-4, with 14 bases that match TRBD2. This CDR3 contains 15 residues. With V trimmed by 5 bases and J by 9 bases, 6 bases remained unmatched.

This clonotype was seen many times. The rearrangement joins TRBV28 to TRBJ2-5; D may be TRBD1 (5 bases). The CDR3 contains 13 residues. CDR1 is MDHEN and CDR2 is SYDVKM in the germline V gene. Trimming stripped 8 bases from V and 3 bases from J, with 13 bases between. The CDR3, as DNA: TGTGCCAGCGCTACAGGAAGGGAAGAGACCCAGTACTTC. Translated: CASATGREETQYF.

The table lists this clonotype with a few counts. The chain links TRBV28 to TRBJ2-7; TRBD2 agrees at 10 bases. The CDR3 has 15 amino acids. J gave up 4 bases and V 5 bases, and 8 bases lay outside the gene matches. Germline V CDR1 and CDR2: MDHEN, SYDVKM. The CDR3: CASSPPTSGIYEQYF. For the CDR3, the DNA is TGTGCCAGCAGTCCCCCCACTAGCGGGATTTACGAGCAGTACTTC.

This clonotype showed up many times. The chain uses TRBV12-3 or TRBV12-4 and TRBJ2-3; no definite D call. V was pared by 2 bases and J by 3 bases, with 6 bases between. There are 13 residues in the CDR3. This CDR3 is CASSLLRTDTQYF. The DNA of the CDR3 is TGTGCCAGCAGTTTATTGAGAACAGATACGCAGTATTTT.

This clonotype was picked up a small number of times. J is TRBJ2-3 and V is TRBV6-1; 9 nucleotides match TRBD2. This CDR3 is built from 14 residues. Trimming cost V 7 bases and J 4 bases; bases outside gene matches: 6. Germline values: CDR1 MNHNS, CDR2 SASEGT. This CDR3 reads CASKAGGIADTQYF. The CDR3 nucleotides read TGTGCCAGCAAAGCGGGAGGAATAGCAGATACGCAGTATTTT.

In this sample, this clonotype turned up a few times. CDR3 protein: CASSVEAAGSYEQYF. CDR3 DNA: TGTGCCAGCAGCGTAGAGGCAGCGGGATCTTACGAGCAGTACTTC. The gene calls are TRBV9 and TRBJ2-7, with 7 bases lining up with TRBD2. The ends lost 0 bases at V and 4 bases at J; junction bases unmatched: 7. Per germline, CDR1 SGDLS and CDR2 YYNGEE. This CDR3 comprises 15 residues.

This clonotype was detected a few times. The chain combines TRBV6-2 or TRBV6-3 with TRBJ2-7, with 7 bases identical to TRBD2. Germline assignment: CDR1 MNHEY and CDR2 SVGEGT. The CDR3 is 16 residues long. V gave up 4 bases and J gave up 3 bases; unmatched junction bases: 12. The CDR3 nucleotides read TGTGCCAGCAGTTTCACTAGCGACCGCCCTTTCTACGAGCAGTACTTC. This sequence encodes CASSFTSDRPFYEQYF.

In this sample, this clonotype turned up a few times. The chain employs TRBV28 and TRBJ2-7; tentatively, D is TRBD2 (6 bases). Germline V lookup: CDR1 MDHEN, CDR2 SYDVKM. Deletions cut 2 bases from V and 7 bases from J, with 9 bases between. The CDR3 is 12 amino acids. The CDR3 region has the DNA TGTGCCAGCAGTTTACGGGGGTGGGAGCAGTACTTC. Amino acid sequence: CASSLRGWEQYF. Drawing the rest from reference TRBV28 and TRBJ2-7, the complete variable domain is DVKVTQSSRYLVKRTGEKVFLECVQDMDHENMFWYRQDPGLGLRLIYFSYDVKMKEKGDIPEGYSVSREKKERFSLILESASTNQTSMYLCASSLRGWEQYFGPGTRLTVT.

This chain links TRBV12-3 or TRBV12-4 with TRBJ1-5; a possible D gene is TRBD1 (5 bases). CDR3 length equals 14 residues. V lost 2 bases to trimming and J lost 2 bases, with 7 bases between them. CDR3 region: CASSLLQGNQPQHF. In DNA, the CDR3 is TGTGCCAGCAGTTTATTACAGGGCAATCAGCCCCAGCATTTT.

V is TRBV28 and J is TRBJ2-6; D call uncertain. There are 14 residues in the CDR3. V lost 3 bases and J lost 2, with 5 bases in between. Germline V gene sequence: CDR1 MDHEN, CDR2 SYDVKM. CDR3 amino acids: CASSLNPGANVLTF. The CDR3 DNA is TGTGCCAGCAGTTTGAACCCTGGGGCCAACGTCCTGACTTTC.

V gene TRBV28 combines with J gene TRBJ2-7; 9 bases agree with TRBD2. CDR3 length: 13 amino acids. In germline, CDR1 is MDHEN, CDR2 SYDVKM. V dropped 8 bases and J dropped 2; count of bases not matched to a gene: 4. The DNA for the CDR3 is TGTGCCAGCTTGGCTAGCGGGGCCTACGAGCAGTACTTC. It specifies CASLASGAYEQYF. The variable domain in full, completed from reference TRBV28 and TRBJ2-7, reads DVKVTQSSRYLVKRTGEKVFLECVQDMDHENMFWYRQDPGLGLRLIYFSYDVKMKEKGDIPEGYSVSREKKERFSLILESASTNQTSMYLCASLASGAYEQYFGPGTRLTVT.

This clonotype came up a few times. The rearrangement uses TRBV4-1 and TRBJ2-7; TRBD2 agrees at 10 bases. V trimming: 8 bases; J trimming: 4 bases; junction bases outside the gene matches: 5. From germline, CDR1 is MGHRA and CDR2 YSYEKL. The CDR3 totals 13 residues. The CDR3 DNA follows: TGCGCCAGCGGAAAGCGGGAGGGTTACGAGCAGTACTTC. It encodes CASGKREGYEQYF.

V usage is TRBV11-2 and J usage is TRBJ2-5, with 8 bases fitting TRBD1. J was trimmed by 4 bases and V by 1 base; bases with no gene match: 8. The CDR3 consists of 16 residues. The germline V gene has CDR1 SGHAT and CDR2 FQNNGV. CDR3 DNA: TGTGCCAGCAGCTTAGCCCCCCAGGGGGCGGGAGAGACCCAGTACTTC. This gives the protein CASSLAPQGAGETQYF.

This clonotype was counted a few times. The chain recombines TRBV7-2 with TRBJ1-2; D uncertain. From germline, CDR1 is SGHTA and CDR2 FQGNSA. This CDR3 contains 14 residues. Trimming shortened V by 7 bases and J by 2 bases, and 14 bases separated the two germline ends. CDR3 DNA sequence: TGTGCCAGCAATAACCGGCAGGCCAACTATGGCTACACCTTC. Its protein is CASNNRQANYGYTF.

In this sample, this clonotype turned up many times. The V call is TRBV27, the J call TRBJ2-1, with D possibly TRBD1 on 5 matching bases. CDR3 size: 16 residues. Trimming pared 5 bases from V and 4 bases from J, leaving 18 bases between. Germline V gives CDR1 MNHEY, CDR2 SMNVEV (reference sequence). CDR3 sequence reads: CASSREYGAAYNEQFF. The CDR3 nucleotides read TGTGCCAGCAGTCGCGAATATGGGGCCGCTTACAATGAGCAGTTCTTC.

This clonotype occurred a few times. The gene calls are TRBV10-2 and TRBJ2-6, with 7 bases identical to TRBD1. The CDR3 consists of 19 residues. Per germline, CDR1 WSHSY and CDR2 SAAADI. Trimming took 3 bases from V and 0 from J; bases not matched to a gene: 11. CDR3 DNA sequence: TGCGCCAGCAGTGACCATGTCGGCAGGGGGATCTCTGGGGCCAACGTCCTGACTTTC. This translates into CASSDHVGRGISGANVLTF.

This clonotype was observed a few times. The CDR3 loop reads CSAASGQGIGQPQHF. The CDR3 coding sequence is TGCAGTGCTGCTTCGGGACAGGGAATAGGGCAGCCCCAGCATTTT. The genes are TRBV20-1 and TRBJ1-5; 9 bases match TRBD1. Germline values: CDR1 DFQATT, CDR2 SNEGSKA (reference sequence). J gave up 7 bases and V 5 bases, and 12 bases lay outside the gene matches. CDR3 length equals 15 residues.

This clonotype turned up a few times. The chain is built from TRBV6-5 and TRBJ2-7, with D tentatively TRBD2 (6 bases). The CDR3 sequence is 14 residues long. V shed 2 bases and J shed 7 bases, with 15 bases lying between them. The germline gives CDR1 MNHEY, CDR2 SVGAGI. In nucleotides, the CDR3 is TGTGCCAGCAGTTACAGGGCTGGCGCGGGGGAGCAGTACTTC. This gives the protein CASSYRAGAGEQYF.

This clonotype was seen once. One end of the junction is discordant with germline, which a read error may explain. The rearrangement uses TRBV12-3 or TRBV12-4 and TRBJ2-7; 8 bases are a match to TRBD2. This CDR3 has 16 residues. The CDR3 loop reads CVSSLGTGTRSYEQYF. For the CDR3, the DNA is TGTGTCAGCAGTTTGGGGACCGGGACTAGGTCCTACGAGCAGTACTTC.